A selection of T cell receptor beta chains follows, all from one sample in a study of T cells in tuberculosis. Measured with immunoSEQ multiplex PCR; TCRdb has only the in-frame clones, and not every one. The sample carries 80,000 to 90,000 clones, approximately 91% recorded once. The sequenced sample consisted of CD1b-GMM tetramer-negative cells sorted from PBMCs. All receptors derive from an adult woman with latent tuberculosis. Both conserved end residues are part of each CDR3. A D gene is named only where the DNA matches it firmly. Clone size, where shown, is once, few, many, or a class for clones that have expanded.

>-|TRBJ2-5|TRBV28|-
TGTGCCAGCAGTGTAGATACTCAAGAGACCCAGTACTTC
CASSVDTQETQYF
>-|TRBJ1-5|TRBV1|-
TGCACCAGCAGTCAAGCCGGGACAGGAAGCGAGCAGCCCCAGCATTTT
CTSSQAGTGSEQPQHF
>-|TRBJ1-2|TRBV29-1|-
TGCAGCGTTGAAGATCTAGGCAGCGCGAACTATGGCTACACCTTC
CSVEDLGSANYGYTF
>-|TRBJ2-2|TRBV10-3|TRBD1
TGTGCCATCAGTAGCTCCGGTCAGGGGGCCGGCACCGGGGAGCTGTTTTTT
CAISSSGQGAGTGELFF
>-|TRBJ1-2|TRBV5-1|-
TGCGCCAGCAGCCCAACTCGGGGGTACTATGGCTACACCTTC
CASSPTRGYYGYTF
>-|TRBJ1-6|TRBV7-8|-
TGTGCCAGCCGCGTTCGGACGGACTGGCGATCACCCCTCCACTTT
CASRVRTDWRSPLHF
>-|TRBJ1-2|TRBV5-6|-
TGTGCCAGCAGCCCCACAGGGCTGGAGGGCTACACCTTC
CASSPTGLEGYTF
>-|TRBJ2-3|TRBV7-2|-
TGTGCCAGCAGCCTTAGCGGATCTAGCACAGATACGCAGTATTTT
CASSLSGSSTDTQYF
>-|TRBJ2-7|TRBV7-9|-
TGTGCCAGCAGCCAGCAGGCCGGGAAAAGAGGCGAGCAGTACTTC
CASSQQAGKRGEQYF
>-|TRBJ1-3|TRBV9|-
TGTGCCAGCAGCGTAGATATGGGCAGGGTCTCTGGAAACACCATATATTTT
CASSVDMGRVSGNTIYF
>-|TRBJ2-7|TRBV5-5|TRBD2
TGTGCCAGCAGCCATAATGGACTAGCTTCCTACGAGCAGTACTTC
CASSHNGLASYEQYF
>once|TRBJ2-3|TRBV2|-
TGTGCCAGCAGGGAGGGTCCGAACAGAAAAGACCGCGCAGATACGCAGTATTTT
CASREGPNRKDRADTQYF
>few|TRBJ1-6|TRBV30|TRBD1
TGTGCCTGGGGACAGGGGCGGAATTCACCCCTCCACTTT
CAWGQGRNSPLHF
>-|TRBJ2-5|TRBV2|TRBD1
TGTGCCAGCAGGGGACCGGGACAGAATCAAGAGACCCAGTACTTC
CASRGPGQNQETQYF
>once|TRBJ2-5|TRBV19|-
TGTGCCAGTAGTTCGACAGGGAGGCAAGAGACCCAGTACTTC
CASSSTGRQETQYF
>once|TRBJ2-3|TRBV11-2|TRBD2
TGTGCCAGCAGCTTCGGGGGGACGACAGATACGCAGTATTTT
CASSFGGTTDTQYF
>-|TRBJ1-5|TRBV11-2|TRBD1
TGTGCCAGCAGCTTCGGACCAGGGGGCTCCGTAGGGCCCCAGCATTTT
CASSFGPGGSVGPQHF
>-|TRBJ2-5|TRBV2|TRBD1
TGTGCCAGCAGGGGACAGCAAGAGACCCAGTACTTC
CASRGQQETQYF
>-|TRBJ2-5|TRBV19|-
TGTGCCAGTAGTATGATCGGGAGTCGAGAGACCCAGTACTTC
CASSMIGSRETQYF
>-|TRBJ1-2|TRBV28|-
TGTGCCAGCGGATCAGACAGTGGCTATGGCTACACCTTC
CASGSDSGYGYTF
>-|TRBJ2-5|TRBV11-2|-
TGTGCCAGCAGCTTAGGAGGCGGTATGGAGACCCAGTACTTC
CASSLGGGMETQYF
>-|TRBJ2-5|TRBV5-1|TRBD2
TGCGCCAGCAGCTTTCGGGGACTAGCGGGGGACGGTCGGAGCCCACAAGAGACCCAGTACTTC
CASSFRGLAGDGRSPQETQYF
>-|TRBJ1-2|TRBV11-2|TRBD1
TGTGCCAGCAGCTTAAGGGACAGCACCTATGGCTACACCTTC
CASSLRDSTYGYTF
>-|TRBJ2-3|TRBV13|TRBD2
TGTGCCAGCAGCCCCCGGACTAGCGGGGGGGCAGATACGCAGTATTTT
CASSPRTSGGADTQYF
>-|TRBJ1-6|TRBV2|-
TGTGCCAGCAGTGATTTGGGGGGGGCTAATTCACCCCTCCACTTT
CASSDLGGANSPLHF
>-|TRBJ1-2|TRBV25-1|-
TGTGCCAGCCAAGAGGGCTATGGCTACACCTTC
CASQEGYGYTF
>once|TRBJ1-1|TRBV27|-
TGTGCCAGCAGCCCAAAGGTCTGGGGGCCTATGATGAACACTGAAGCTTTCTTT
CASSPKVWGPMMNTEAFF
>-|TRBJ1-3|TRBV19|-
TGTGCCAGTAGTATAGGCTTTCGGAGCCACTCTGGAAACACCATATATTTT
CASSIGFRSHSGNTIYF
>-|TRBJ2-1|TRBV5-4|TRBD2
TGTGCCAGCAGCTTCCCCCGGACTAGCGGCTACAATGAGCAGTTCTTC
CASSFPRTSGYNEQFF
>-|TRBJ1-2|TRBV5-1|-
TGCGCCAGCAACCCCGCAATGGGGCGCAACTATGGCTACACCTTC
CASNPAMGRNYGYTF
>-|TRBJ2-3|TRBV5-1|TRBD2
TGCGCCAGCAGCATAGCGGGGGGGCAAGATACGCAGTATTTT
CASSIAGGQDTQYF
>-|TRBJ2-1|TRBV7-8|-
TGTGCCAGCAGCTTAGTGACGCAGGGTCTCAACAATGAGCAGTTCTTC
CASSLVTQGLNNEQFF
>-|TRBJ2-1|TRBV11-3|-
TGTGCCAGCAGCTTAGTTAAGTTAAGGACAGCGAGCTCCTACAATGAGCAGTTCTTC
CASSLVKLRTASSYNEQFF
>-|TRBJ2-7|TRBV10-3|TRBD1
TGTGCCATCAGCCCGGGACAGGGCTACGAGCAGTACTTC
CAISPGQGYEQYF
>-|TRBJ2-7|TRBV18|TRBD2
TGTGCCAGCTCACCACCTGCGGGGGGGGCCTCCTACGAGCAGTACTTC
CASSPPAGGASYEQYF
>-|TRBJ2-7|TRBV5-1|TRBD2
TGCGCCAGCAGCTTGGTTTCTAGCGGGGCCACCTACGAGCAGTACTTC
CASSLVSSGATYEQYF